This TCR beta chain was sequenced for a study of T cells after yellow fever vaccination. Whole-study results and caveats: Though weaker, the secondary response peaked faster, on day 5 versus 15.

One entry per CDR3 protein, called by TCRdb with MiXCR from the 5' RACE reads. The data contain hundreds of thousands of distinct CDR3 sequences, 18% of them singletons. Germline trimming cut 2 bases from V and 6 bases from J; bases unmatched to any gene: 8. The germline gives CDR1 MGHDK, CDR2 SYGVNS. This CDR3 spans 16 amino acids. On this clonotype: What it binds is unknown.

The sample in question was PBMCs, obtained before the yellow fever booster vaccination. The J gene is TRBJ2-7, the V gene TRBV25-1, with 12 bases matching TRBD2. The receptor was isolated from a man younger than 30 who received the YFV17D yellow fever vaccine. CDR3 DNA: TGTGCCAGCAGTGAAGGGGCTAGCGGGGGGGACGGCGAGCAGTACTTC. This gives the protein CASSEGASGGDGEQYF.